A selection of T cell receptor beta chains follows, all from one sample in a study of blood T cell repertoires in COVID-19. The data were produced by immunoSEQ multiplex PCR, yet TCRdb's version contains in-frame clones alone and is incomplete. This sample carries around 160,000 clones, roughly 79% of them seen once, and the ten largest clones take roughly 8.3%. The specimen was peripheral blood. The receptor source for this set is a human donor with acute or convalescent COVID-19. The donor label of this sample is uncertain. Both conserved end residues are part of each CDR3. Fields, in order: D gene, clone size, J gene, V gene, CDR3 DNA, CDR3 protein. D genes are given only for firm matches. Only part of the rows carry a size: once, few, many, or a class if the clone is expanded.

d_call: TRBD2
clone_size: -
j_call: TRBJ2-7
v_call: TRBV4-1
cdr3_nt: TGCGCCAGCAGCCCTCAAATTAGCGGGGGGGCCTACGAGCAGTACTTC
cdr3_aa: CASSPQISGGAYEQYF

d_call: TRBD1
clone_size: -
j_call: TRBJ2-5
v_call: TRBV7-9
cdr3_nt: TGTGCCAGCAGCTACAGGGGCCAAGAGACCCAGTACTTC
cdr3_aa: CASSYRGQETQYF

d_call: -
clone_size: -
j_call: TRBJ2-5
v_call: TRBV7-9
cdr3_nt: TGTGCCAGCAGCTTCCTCGCGACAGCAGAGACCCAGTACTTC
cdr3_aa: CASSFLATAETQYF

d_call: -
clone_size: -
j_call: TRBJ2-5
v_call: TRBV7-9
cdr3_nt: TGTGCCAGCAGCTTAGCGGCGGGGCCTCGAGAGACCCAGTACTTC
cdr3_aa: CASSLAAGPRETQYF

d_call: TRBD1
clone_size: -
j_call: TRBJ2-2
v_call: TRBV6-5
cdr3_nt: TGTGCCAGCAGGGGACAGCCTTACACCGGGGAGCTGTTTTTT
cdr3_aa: CASRGQPYTGELFF

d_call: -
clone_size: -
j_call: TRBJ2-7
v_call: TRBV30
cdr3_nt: TGTGCCTGGGGGGGACTTTGGGAGCAGTACTTC
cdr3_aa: CAWGGLWEQYF

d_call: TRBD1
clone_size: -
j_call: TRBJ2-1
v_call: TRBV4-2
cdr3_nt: TGTGCCAGCAGCCAAGAATTGGACAGGGGAGAGCAGTTCTTC
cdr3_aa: CASSQELDRGEQFF

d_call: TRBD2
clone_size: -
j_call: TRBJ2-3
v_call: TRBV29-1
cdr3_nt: TGCAGCGTTTTTACGGGGGGGCAGAAAGATACGCAGTATTTT
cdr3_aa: CSVFTGGQKDTQYF

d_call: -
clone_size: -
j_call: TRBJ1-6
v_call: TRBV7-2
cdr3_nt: TGTGCCAGCAGCTCTTATAATTCACCCCTCCACTTT
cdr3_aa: CASSSYNSPLHF

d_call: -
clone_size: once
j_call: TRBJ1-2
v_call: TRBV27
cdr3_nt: TGTGCCAGCAGGCCTACACAGGGTGGCTACACCTTC
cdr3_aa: CASRPTQGGYTF

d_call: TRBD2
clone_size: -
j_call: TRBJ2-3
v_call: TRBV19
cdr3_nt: TGTGCCAGTAGTATGTCGCTAGCGGGGGGGGATACGCAGTATTTT
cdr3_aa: CASSMSLAGGDTQYF

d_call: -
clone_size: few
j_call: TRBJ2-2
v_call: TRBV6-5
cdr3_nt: TGTGCCAGCAGTATTTCGGGGACCGGGGAGCTGTTTTTT
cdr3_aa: CASSISGTGELFF

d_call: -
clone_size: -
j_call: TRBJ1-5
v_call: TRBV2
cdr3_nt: TGTGCCAGCAATGGACACGTAGATCAGCCCCAGCATTTT
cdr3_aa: CASNGHVDQPQHF

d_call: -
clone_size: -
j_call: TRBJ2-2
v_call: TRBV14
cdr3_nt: TGTGCCAGCAGCCTAGCCTGGACCGGGGAGCTGTTTTTT
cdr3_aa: CASSLAWTGELFF

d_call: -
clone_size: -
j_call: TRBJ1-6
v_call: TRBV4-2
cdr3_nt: TGTGCCAGCAGCCAAGATCCGGGGGGCGCGGCGGGGAATTCACCCCTCCACTTT
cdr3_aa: CASSQDPGGAAGNSPLHF

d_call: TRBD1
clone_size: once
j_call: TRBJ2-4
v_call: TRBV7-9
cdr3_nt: TGTGCCAGCAGCCTGGACAGGGGGAGGAACATTCAGTACTTC
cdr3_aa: CASSLDRGRNIQYF

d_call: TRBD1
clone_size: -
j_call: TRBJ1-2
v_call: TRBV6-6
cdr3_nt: TGTGCCAGCAGCCGACAGGGTTACGACGGCTACACCTTC
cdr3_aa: CASSRQGYDGYTF

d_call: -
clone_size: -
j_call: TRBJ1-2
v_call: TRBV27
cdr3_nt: TGTGCCAGCAGTTTAGGAGTAGAGGCGCGGGGCTACACCTTC
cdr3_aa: CASSLGVEARGYTF

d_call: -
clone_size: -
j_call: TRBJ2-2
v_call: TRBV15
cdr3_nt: TGTGCCACCAGCAGGGACTCGGGAAACACCGGGGAGCTGTTTTTT
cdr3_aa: CATSRDSGNTGELFF

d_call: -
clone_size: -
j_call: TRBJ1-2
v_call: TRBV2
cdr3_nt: TGTGCCAGCAGGGAACAGGGTACTTCTTTTAACTATGGCTACACCTTC
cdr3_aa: CASREQGTSFNYGYTF

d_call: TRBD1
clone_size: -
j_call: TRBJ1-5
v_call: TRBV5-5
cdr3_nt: TGTGCCAGCAGCTTGACAGGGGGCGATCAGCCCCAGCATTTT
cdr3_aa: CASSLTGGDQPQHF

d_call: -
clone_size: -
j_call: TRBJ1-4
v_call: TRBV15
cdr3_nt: TGTGCCACCAGCAGAGAATATCCGGGGATGAGAGCTAATGAAAAACTGTTTTTT
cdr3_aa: CATSREYPGMRANEKLFF

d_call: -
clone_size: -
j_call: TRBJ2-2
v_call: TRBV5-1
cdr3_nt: TGCGCCAGCAGTCCTGACTGGGCGAACACCGGGGAGCTGTTTTTT
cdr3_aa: CASSPDWANTGELFF

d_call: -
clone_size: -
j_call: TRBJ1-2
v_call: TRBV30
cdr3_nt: TGTGCCTGGAGTGTGTATAGAAGAAACTATGGCTACACCTTC
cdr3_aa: CAWSVYRRNYGYTF

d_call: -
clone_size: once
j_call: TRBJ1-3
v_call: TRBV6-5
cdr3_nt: TGTGCCAGCATCCGCCGAGACAGTTCTGGAAACACCATATATTTT
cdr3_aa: CASIRRDSSGNTIYF

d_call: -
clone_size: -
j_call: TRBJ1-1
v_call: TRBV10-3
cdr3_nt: TGTGCCATCAGTGAGTTTTACTACACTGAAGCTTTCTTT
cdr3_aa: CAISEFYYTEAFF

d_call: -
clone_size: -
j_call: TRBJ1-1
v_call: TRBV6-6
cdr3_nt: TGTGCCAGCAGTTACGAGTTCACTGAAGCTTTCTTT
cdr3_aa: CASSYEFTEAFF

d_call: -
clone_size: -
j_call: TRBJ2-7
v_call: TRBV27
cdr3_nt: TGTGCCAGCAGTTTATTCAGAAGCTCCTACGAGCAGTACTTC
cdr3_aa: CASSLFRSSYEQYF

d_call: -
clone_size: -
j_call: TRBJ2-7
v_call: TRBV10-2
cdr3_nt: TGCGCCAGCAGTGGGGGCAGGGGTGTAGACGAGCAGTACTTC
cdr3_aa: CASSGGRGVDEQYF

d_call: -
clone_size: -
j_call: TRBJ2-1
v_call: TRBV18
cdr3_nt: TGTGCCAGCTCACCAAAGACTACCAATGAGCAGTTCTTC
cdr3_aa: CASSPKTTNEQFF

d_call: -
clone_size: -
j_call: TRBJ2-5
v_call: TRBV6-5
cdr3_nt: TGTGCCAGCAGTTATGGGTGGGACTCCCAAGAGACCCAGTACTTC
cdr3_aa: CASSYGWDSQETQYF

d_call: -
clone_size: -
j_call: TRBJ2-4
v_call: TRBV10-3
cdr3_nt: TGTGCCATCAGTGAGATCGAGACAAGTTTCAAAAACATTCAGTACTTC
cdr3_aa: CAISEIETSFKNIQYF

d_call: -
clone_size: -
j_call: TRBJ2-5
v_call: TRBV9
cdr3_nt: TGTGCCAGCAGCGTGCAGGGGTTCCAAGAGACCCAGTACTTC
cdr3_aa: CASSVQGFQETQYF

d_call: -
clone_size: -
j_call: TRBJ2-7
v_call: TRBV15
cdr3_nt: TGTGCCACCAGCAGAGATAATGGCGGGGCGGACTACGAGCAGTACTTC
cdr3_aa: CATSRDNGGADYEQYF

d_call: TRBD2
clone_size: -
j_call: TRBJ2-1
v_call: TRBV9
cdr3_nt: TGTGCCAGCAGCCCCCGGATAGCGGGGATCCACGAGCAGTTCTTC
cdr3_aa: CASSPRIAGIHEQFF

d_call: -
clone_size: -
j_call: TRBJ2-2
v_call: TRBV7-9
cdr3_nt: TGTGCCAGCAGCCGCCAGGGGCCGCCGGGGCTGTTTTTT
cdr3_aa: CASSRQGPPGLFF

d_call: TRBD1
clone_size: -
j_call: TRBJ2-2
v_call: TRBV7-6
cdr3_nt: TGTGCCAGCAGTCTGGGGCACAGGGGCACCGGGGAGCTGTTTTTT
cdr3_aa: CASSLGHRGTGELFF

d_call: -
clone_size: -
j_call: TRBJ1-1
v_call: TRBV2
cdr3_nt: TGTGCCAGCAGCGAAGGAACGGTTGAAGCTTTCTTT
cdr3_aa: CASSEGTVEAFF

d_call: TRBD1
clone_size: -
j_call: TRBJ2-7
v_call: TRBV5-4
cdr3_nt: TGTGCCAGCAGCGCTACAGGGGGTCTAAACGAGCAGTACTTC
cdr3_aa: CASSATGGLNEQYF

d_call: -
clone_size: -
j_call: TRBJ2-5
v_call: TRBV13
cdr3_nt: TGTGCCAGCAGCCCCAGACCAGGGGAGACCCAGTACTTC
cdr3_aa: CASSPRPGETQYF

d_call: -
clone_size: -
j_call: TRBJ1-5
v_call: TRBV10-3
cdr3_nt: TGTGCCATCAGTGAGTCGACTGTTCAGCCCCAGCATTTT
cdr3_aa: CAISESTVQPQHF

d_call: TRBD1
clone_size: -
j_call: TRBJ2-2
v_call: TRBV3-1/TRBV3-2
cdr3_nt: TGTGCCAGCAGTGGTCGGGACAGGGGGTTACGGGAGCTGTTTTTT
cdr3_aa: CASSGRDRGLRELFF

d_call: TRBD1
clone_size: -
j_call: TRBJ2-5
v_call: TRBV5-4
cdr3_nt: TGTGCCAGCAGCCGGGACAGGGAAGAGACCCAGTACTTC
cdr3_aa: CASSRDREETQYF

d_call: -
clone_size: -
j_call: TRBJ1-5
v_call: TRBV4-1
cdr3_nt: TGCGCCAGCAGCAGCTTCTCAGGGGATCAGCCCCAGCATTTT
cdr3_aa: CASSSFSGDQPQHF

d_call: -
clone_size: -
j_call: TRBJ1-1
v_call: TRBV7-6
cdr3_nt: TGTGCCAGCAGCGCGGTTTCGAACACTGAAGCTTTCTTT
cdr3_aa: CASSAVSNTEAFF

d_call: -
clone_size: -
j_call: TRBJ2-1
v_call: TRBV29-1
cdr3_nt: TGCAGCGTTGCGGGGGGCCTTACCTACAATGAGCAGTTCTTC
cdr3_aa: CSVAGGLTYNEQFF

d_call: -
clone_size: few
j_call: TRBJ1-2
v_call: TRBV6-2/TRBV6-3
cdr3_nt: TGTGCCAGCAGTTCTACAGGGAGGGATGGCTACACCTTC
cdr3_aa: CASSSTGRDGYTF